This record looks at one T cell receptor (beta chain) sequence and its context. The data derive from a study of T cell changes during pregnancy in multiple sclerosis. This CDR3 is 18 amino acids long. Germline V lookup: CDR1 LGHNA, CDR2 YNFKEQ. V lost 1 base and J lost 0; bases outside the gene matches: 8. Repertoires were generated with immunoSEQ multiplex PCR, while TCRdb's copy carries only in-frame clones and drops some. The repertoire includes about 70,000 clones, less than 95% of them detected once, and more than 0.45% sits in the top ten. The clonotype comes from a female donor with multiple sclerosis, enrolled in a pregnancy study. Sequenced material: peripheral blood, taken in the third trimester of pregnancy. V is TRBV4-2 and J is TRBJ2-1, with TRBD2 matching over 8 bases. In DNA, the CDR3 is TGTGCCAGCAGCCAAGTCCCGGGAGGGCCAATCTCCTACAATGAGCAGTTCTTC. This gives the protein CASSQVPGGPISYNEQFF.